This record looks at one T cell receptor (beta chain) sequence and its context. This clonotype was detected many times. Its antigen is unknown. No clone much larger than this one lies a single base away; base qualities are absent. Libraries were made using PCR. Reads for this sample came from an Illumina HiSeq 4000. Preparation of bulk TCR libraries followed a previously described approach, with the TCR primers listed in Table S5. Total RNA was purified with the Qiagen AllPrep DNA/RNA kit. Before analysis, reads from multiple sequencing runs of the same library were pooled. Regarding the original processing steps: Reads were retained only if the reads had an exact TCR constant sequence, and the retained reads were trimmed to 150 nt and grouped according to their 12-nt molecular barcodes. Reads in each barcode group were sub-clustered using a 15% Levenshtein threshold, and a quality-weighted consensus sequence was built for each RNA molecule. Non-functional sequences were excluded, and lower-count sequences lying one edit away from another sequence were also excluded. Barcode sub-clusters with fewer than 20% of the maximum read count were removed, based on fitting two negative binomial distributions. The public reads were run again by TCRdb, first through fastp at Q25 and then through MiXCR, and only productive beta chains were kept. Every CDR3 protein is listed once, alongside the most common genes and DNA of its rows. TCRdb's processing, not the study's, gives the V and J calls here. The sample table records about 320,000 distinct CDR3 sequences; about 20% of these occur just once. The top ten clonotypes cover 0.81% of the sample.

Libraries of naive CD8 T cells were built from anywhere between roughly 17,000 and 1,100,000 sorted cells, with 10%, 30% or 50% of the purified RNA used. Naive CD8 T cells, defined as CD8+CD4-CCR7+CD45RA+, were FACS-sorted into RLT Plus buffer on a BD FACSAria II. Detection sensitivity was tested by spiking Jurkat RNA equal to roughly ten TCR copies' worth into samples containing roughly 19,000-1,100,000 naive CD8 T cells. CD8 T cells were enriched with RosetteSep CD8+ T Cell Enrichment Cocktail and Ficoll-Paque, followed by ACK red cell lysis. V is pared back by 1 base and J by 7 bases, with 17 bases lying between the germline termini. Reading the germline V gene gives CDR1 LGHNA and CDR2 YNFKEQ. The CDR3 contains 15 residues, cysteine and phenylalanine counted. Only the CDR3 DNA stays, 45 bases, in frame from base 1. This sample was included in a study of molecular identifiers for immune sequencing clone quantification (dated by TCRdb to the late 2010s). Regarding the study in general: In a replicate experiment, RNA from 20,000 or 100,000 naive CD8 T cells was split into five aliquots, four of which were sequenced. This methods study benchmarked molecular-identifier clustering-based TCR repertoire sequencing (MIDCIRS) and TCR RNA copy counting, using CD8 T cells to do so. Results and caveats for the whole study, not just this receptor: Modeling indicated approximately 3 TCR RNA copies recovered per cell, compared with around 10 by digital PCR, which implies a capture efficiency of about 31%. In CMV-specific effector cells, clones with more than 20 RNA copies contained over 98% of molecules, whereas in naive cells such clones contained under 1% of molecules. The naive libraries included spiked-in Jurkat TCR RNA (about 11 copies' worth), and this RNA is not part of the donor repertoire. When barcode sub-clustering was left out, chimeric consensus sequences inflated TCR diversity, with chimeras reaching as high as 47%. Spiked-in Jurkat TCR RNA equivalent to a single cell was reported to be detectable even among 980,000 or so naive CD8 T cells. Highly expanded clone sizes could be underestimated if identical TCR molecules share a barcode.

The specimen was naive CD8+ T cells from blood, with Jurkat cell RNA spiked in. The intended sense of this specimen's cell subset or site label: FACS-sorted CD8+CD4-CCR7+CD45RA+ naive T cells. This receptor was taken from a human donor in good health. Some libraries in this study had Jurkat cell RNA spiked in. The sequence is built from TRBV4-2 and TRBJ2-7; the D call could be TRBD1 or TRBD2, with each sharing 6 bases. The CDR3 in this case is CASSQGGTGRLEQYF. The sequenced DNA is TGTGCCAGCAGCCAAGGGGGAACAGGGAGGTTGGAGCAGTACTTC.